These 30 T cell receptor beta chains originate from one sample sequenced in a study of blood T cell repertoires in COVID-19 (dated by TCRdb to 2019 to 2021). Libraries were made using the immunoSEQ multiplex PCR assay. The table was pulled from immuneACCESS by TCRdb, which kept in-frame rearrangements only. Such tables lose some clones; where checked, under half of the loss comes from unresolved V genes, and the rest has no known cause. Recorded for this sample are around 40,000 clones; approximately 94% of them occurred a single time. Under 5% of the sample comes from the top ten. The material sequenced was peripheral blood. The receptors shown here come from a human donor with active COVID-19. The donor label of this sample is uncertain.

The chain recombines TRBV28 with TRBJ2-7; 8 positions match TRBD1. The CDR3 length is 16 residues. The germline CDR1 and CDR2 sequences are MDHEN and SYDVKM. V was pared by 4 bases and J by 0 bases, with 8 bases of the junction left unmatched. This CDR3 is CASSSLDRGLSYEQYF. The CDR3, as DNA: TGTGCCAGCAGTTCGCTCGACAGGGGCCTCTCCTACGAGCAGTACTTC.

The CDR3: CASSEGQGNYNEQFF. The CDR3 DNA reads as TGTGCCAGCAGCGAGGGACAGGGAAACTACAATGAGCAGTTCTTC. The chain joins TRBV9 to TRBJ2-1; TRBD1 matches 9 bases. This CDR3 spans 15 amino acids. The germline V gene encodes CDR1 SGDLS and CDR2 YYNGEE. The junction had 4 bases not matched to a gene; V was cut back by 3 bases and J by 3 bases.

This clone was observed once. The chain couples TRBV24-1 to TRBJ2-3; weak D call: TRBD1 (6 bases). Per the germline V gene, CDR1 is KGHDR and CDR2 is SFDVKD. Trimming pared 8 bases from V and 0 bases from J, leaving 11 bases between. The CDR3 runs 14 residues. The CDR3 here is CATKDSSSTDTQYF. The CDR3 DNA reads as TGTGCCACCAAGGACAGCTCTAGCACAGATACGCAGTATTTT.

The rearrangement joins TRBV18 to TRBJ2-7; TRBD1 matches 9 bases. The CDR3 runs to 15 residues. The trim removed 6 bases at V and 6 bases at J, leaving 12 bases unmatched. Germline V gives CDR1 KGHSH, CDR2 LQKENI. The CDR3 spells CASSQNTGGQGEQYF. The DNA of the CDR3 is TGTGCCAGCTCCCAAAACACAGGGGGCCAGGGCGAGCAGTACTTC.

This rearrangement joins TRBV6-4 to TRBJ1-6, with 9 positions matching TRBD1. V was clipped by 8 bases and J by 9 bases; unmatched bases: 11. The CDR3 spans 15 residues. Germline-derived CDR1 and CDR2 are MRHNA and SNTAGT. The CDR3 DNA reads as TGTGCCAGCGCCCCGAAGGGACAGGGAGTTTCACCCCTCCACTTT. It encodes CASAPKGQGVSPLHF.

In nucleotides, the CDR3 is TGTGCCAGCAGACCCGGGACTAACTCCTACAATGAGCAGTTCTTC. Translating gives CASRPGTNSYNEQFF. The chain employs TRBV7-9 and TRBJ2-1, with 7 nucleotides matching TRBD2. Germline assignment: CDR1 SEHNR and CDR2 FQNEAQ (reference sequence). The CDR3 has 15 residues. V gave up 6 bases and J gave up 0 bases; unmatched junction bases: 5.

The genes are TRBV12-5 and TRBJ2-7; D is unresolved. The CDR3 extends over 15 amino acids. Germline V lookup: CDR1 LGHNT, CDR2 FRNRAP. Trimming took 0 bases from V and 6 from J, leaving 15 bases between them. CDR3 amino acids: CASGLVIGSFGEQYF. The CDR3, as DNA: TGTGCTAGTGGTTTGGTTATTGGTAGCTTTGGCGAGCAGTACTTC.

This chain links TRBV10-3 with TRBJ1-2, with D possibly matching TRBD1 (6 bases). Germline CDR1 ENHRY, CDR2 SYGVKD. V was trimmed by 6 bases and J by 6 bases, leaving 20 bases between them. The CDR3 runs 15 residues. The CDR3 here is CAISQTGTLGDGYTF. The CDR3 DNA reads TGTGCCATCAGCCAAACAGGGACCCTTGGGGATGGCTACACCTTC.

The rearrangement joins TRBV6-5 to TRBJ2-3; 7 bases match TRBD2. This CDR3 comprises 14 residues. CDR1 MNHEY and CDR2 SVGAGI come from the germline V gene. V trimming: 6 bases; J trimming: 4 bases; junction bases outside the gene matches: 7. CDR3 sequence reads: CASRPSGTPDTQYF. CDR3 in DNA: TGTGCCAGCAGGCCCAGCGGGACCCCAGATACGCAGTATTTT.

This sequence joins TRBV7-9 and TRBJ2-7; 11 nucleotides agree with TRBD2. The CDR3 length is 15 residues. The germline gives CDR1 SEHNR, CDR2 FQNEAQ (reference sequence). The J segment lost 5 bases and the V segment lost 1 base, leaving 4 bases of the junction unmatched. The CDR3 region is CASSLGALAGDEQYF. CDR3 bases: TGTGCCAGCAGCTTAGGGGCACTAGCGGGGGACGAGCAGTACTTC.

This chain joins TRBV5-8 and TRBJ1-2; D not resolved. Germline assignment: CDR1 SGHTS and CDR2 YDEGEE. This CDR3 is built from 14 residues. V was trimmed by 3 bases and J by 2 bases, leaving 11 bases between them. The CDR3 here is CASSSSPGNYGYTF. CDR3 nucleotides: TGTGCCAGCAGCTCTTCTCCGGGAAACTATGGCTACACCTTC.

The chain carries TRBV6-6 and TRBJ2-7; 7 bases line up with TRBD2. This CDR3 region has 13 residues. J lost 3 bases, V lost 5 bases, and 4 bases had no gene match. Looked up from germline, CDR1 is MNHNY and CDR2 is SVGAGI (reference sequence). This CDR3 reads CASSPPGGYEQYF. DNA of the CDR3: TGTGCCAGCAGTCCCCCGGGGGGCTACGAGCAGTACTTC.

This clone showed up just once. This rearrangement joins TRBV6-7 to TRBJ2-7; D is unclear. TRBV6-7 is an open reading frame, and its role is uncertain. CDR3 length: 10 amino acids. The germline V and J ends were trimmed by 8 bases and 2 bases, with 4 bases remaining between them. The CDR3 DNA sequence: TGTGCCAGCCTAACCTACGAGCAGTACTTC. It is translated as CASLTYEQYF.

The V gene is TRBV3-1 (or the pseudogene TRBV3-2), the J gene TRBJ2-3; 14 bases are a match to TRBD2. V lost 7 bases to trimming and J lost 0 bases; unmatched junction nucleotides: 6. The germline CDR1 and CDR2 sequences are LGHDT and YNNKEL (reference sequence). The CDR3 extends over 17 amino acids. The CDR3 DNA sequence: TGTGCCAGCACCGGGACTAGCGGGAGCCCCAGCACAGATACGCAGTATTTT. Protein sequence: CASTGTSGSPSTDTQYF.

This clone was detected a few times. The V gene is TRBV18, the J gene TRBJ2-1; a weak D match, TRBD2 (5 bases). Per the germline V gene, CDR1 is KGHSH and CDR2 is LQKENI. The CDR3 runs 14 residues. V shed 3 bases and J shed 6 bases, with 12 bases lying between them. The CDR3 region is CASSPSPGSNEQFF. The CDR3 nucleotides are TGTGCCAGCTCACCGTCCCCGGGGAGCAATGAGCAGTTCTTC.

This clone came up once. V usage is TRBV6-5 and J usage is TRBJ2-7; D gene unclear. This CDR3 has 13 amino acids. Germline V gives CDR1 MNHEY, CDR2 SVGAGI. Trimming stripped 7 bases from V and 3 bases from J, with 13 bases between. CDR3 residues: CASTVAASYEQYF. As DNA, the CDR3 is TGTGCCAGCACGGTGGCAGCGAGCTACGAGCAGTACTTC.

The chain uses TRBV18 and TRBJ1-4; TRBD1 aligns across 8 bases. The CDR3 spans 19 residues. Per germline, CDR1 KGHSH and CDR2 LQKENI. V shed 0 bases, J shed 7 bases, and the junction held 16 bases outside the gene matches. The CDR3 nucleotides read TGTGCCAGCTCACCACCAACCCAACGTTCAGACAGGGGTCTTGAAAAACTGTTTTTT. Translating it yields CASSPPTQRSDRGLEKLFF.

V is TRBV5-6 and J is TRBJ2-5; D is unclear. V shed 2 bases and J shed 7 bases, with 9 bases lying between them. CDR1 and CDR2 (germline): SGHDT, YYEEEE. The CDR3 is 12 amino acids. CDR3 amino acids: CASSLLSGTQYF. The CDR3 nucleotides are TGTGCCAGCAGCTTACTATCCGGGACCCAGTACTTC.

The chain combines TRBV7-2 with TRBJ1-2; unclear D gene. This CDR3 contains 11 residues. Per the germline V gene, CDR1 is SGHTA and CDR2 is FQGNSA. V was cut by 5 bases and J by 6 bases, with 7 bases left in between. CDR3 in amino acids: CASSPQNGYTF. The CDR3 bases are TGTGCCAGCAGCCCCCAGAATGGCTACACCTTC.

The rearrangement uses TRBV11-2 and TRBJ2-7, with 7 positions matching TRBD1. The V and J ends lost 5 bases and 1 base, in that order; junction bases with no gene match: 8. CDR3 length equals 15 residues. CDR1 and CDR2 (germline): SGHAT, FQNNGV. The CDR3 reads CASSPRDRESYEQYF. CDR3 in DNA: TGTGCCAGCAGCCCTCGGGACAGAGAATCCTACGAGCAGTACTTC.

This clone was observed a single time. This sequence joins TRBV5-4 and TRBJ2-3; D is undetermined. V lost 3 bases, J lost 6 bases, and 8 bases lay in between. The CDR3 loop spans 12 amino acids. CDR1 is SGHNT and CDR2 is YYREEE in the germline V gene (reference sequence). CDR3 DNA: TGTGCCAGCAGCTCCCCGAGTGATACGCAGTATTTT. It is translated as CASSSPSDTQYF.

Here the CDR3 reads CASSEAFRGVNGYTF. In DNA, the CDR3 is TGTGCCAGCAGTGAAGCCTTCAGGGGGGTTAATGGCTACACCTTC. This chain links TRBV6-1 with TRBJ1-2; 7 positions match TRBD1. Germline-derived CDR1 and CDR2 are MNHNS and SASEGT. V lost 0 bases to trimming and J lost 6 bases; unmatched junction nucleotides: 7. This CDR3 is built from 15 residues.

The chain is built from TRBV9 and TRBJ2-2; TRBD2 agrees at 8 bases. In germline, CDR1 is SGDLS, CDR2 YYNGEE. V shed 4 bases, J shed 6 bases, and the junction held 8 bases outside the gene matches. CDR3 length: 15 residues. CDR3 sequence reads: CASSRTAGVSGELFF. The CDR3 DNA reads TGTGCCAGCAGCCGCACAGCGGGAGTGTCCGGGGAGCTGTTTTTT.

The chain joins TRBV9 to TRBJ2-7; a weak D match, TRBD2 (5 bases). The ends were cut back, 0 bases at V and 0 bases at J, with 19 bases in the middle. Germline-derived CDR1 and CDR2 are SGDLS and YYNGEE. CDR3 size: 18 residues. The CDR3 loop reads CASSVAPLGRGSSYEQYF. CDR3 DNA sequence: TGTGCCAGCAGCGTAGCCCCTCTCGGCCGAGGGAGCTCCTACGAGCAGTACTTC. The full variable domain, in which reference TRBV9 and TRBJ2-7 provide the parts outside the CDR3, is DSGVTQTPKHLITATGQRVTLRCSPRSGDLSVYWYQQSLDQGLQFLIQYYNGEERAKGNILERFSAQQFPDLHSELNLSSLELGDSALYFCASSVAPLGRGSSYEQYFGPGTRLTVT.

The chain carries TRBV2 and TRBJ2-5; 16 bases are shared with TRBD2. The length of the CDR3 is 18 residues. J gave up 4 bases and V 7 bases, and 12 bases lay outside the gene matches. Germline assignment: CDR1 SNHLY and CDR2 FYNNEI. The CDR3 loop reads CASTSRGLAGGLGETQYF. The CDR3 coding sequence is TGTGCCAGCACCTCACGGGGACTAGCGGGGGGGCTCGGAGAGACCCAGTACTTC.

The V and J genes are TRBV7-2 and TRBJ1-2, with 9 positions matching TRBD1. The CDR3 loop spans 15 amino acids. V shed 5 bases, J shed 3 bases, and the junction held 7 bases outside the gene matches. Germline-derived CDR1 and CDR2 are SGHTA and FQGNSA. The CDR3: CASSPRTGAHYGYTF. The CDR3 coding sequence is TGTGCCAGCAGCCCACGGACAGGGGCCCACTATGGCTACACCTTC.

The V gene is TRBV4-2, the J gene TRBJ2-7; 8 nucleotides match TRBD2. The CDR3 contains 16 residues. Looked up from germline, CDR1 is LGHNA and CDR2 is YNFKEQ. V gave up 3 bases and J gave up 4 bases; unmatched junction bases: 11. The CDR3 reads CASSQDWGTSVYEQYF. CDR3 nucleotide sequence: TGTGCCAGCAGCCAGGACTGGGGGACTAGTGTATACGAGCAGTACTTC.

This chain uses TRBV12-5 with TRBJ2-2; D may be TRBD2 (6 bases). Germline V gene lookup returns CDR1 LGHNT and CDR2 FRNRAP. The CDR3 is 15 residues long. V was cut by 5 bases and J by 0 bases, with 10 bases left in between. In DNA form, the CDR3 reads TGTGCTAGTGGTCTCGGGAGAACGAACACCGGGGAGCTGTTTTTT. This gives the protein CASGLGRTNTGELFF.

This rearrangement joins TRBV15 to TRBJ1-3; D remains ambiguous. The length of the CDR3 is 15 residues. V lost 0 bases and J 0 bases, leaving 6 bases between the germline ends. Germline V lookup: CDR1 LNHNV, CDR2 YYDKDF (reference sequence). In nucleotides, the CDR3 is TGTGCCACCAGCAGAGATACCGGCTCTGGAAACACCATATATTTT. Amino acid sequence: CATSRDTGSGNTIYF.

This clone was counted a few times. This sequence joins TRBV7-7 and TRBJ2-5; TRBD1 might be the D (6 bases). From germline, CDR1 is SSHAT and CDR2 FNYEAQ (reference sequence). The V gene lost 5 bases and the J gene lost 3 bases, with 10 bases spanning the gap. CDR3 length equals 13 residues. DNA for the CDR3: TGTGCCAGCAGCCCTGGACAGAAAGAGACCCAGTACTTC. Its protein product is CASSPGQKETQYF. Together with reference TRBV7-7 and TRBJ2-5, the CDR3 gives the full variable domain: GAGVSQSPRYKVTKRGQDVTLRCDPISSHATLYWYQQALGQGPEFLTYFNYEAQPDKSGLPSDRFSAERPEGSISTLTIQRTEQRDSAMYRCASSPGQKETQYFGPGTRLLVL.